The source of this T cell receptor beta chain is a study of somatic mutations in cytotoxic T cells in rheumatoid arthritis. Study at large: Including V beta1+ cells that were sequenced for TCRB, some T-cell populations stained with V beta antibodies were flow-sorted at nearly 100% purity. Overall study findings and caveats: It was in rheumatoid arthritis patients, but not in healthy controls, that CD8+ clonality increased with age. Antigens recognized by the expanded CD8+ clones were unknown.

Details on this clone: Its antigen is unidentified.

The trim removed 2 bases at V and 5 bases at J, leaving 11 bases unmatched. Germline CDR1 is KGHSH and CDR2 is LQKENI. The CDR3 spans 17 residues. The protocol was immunoSEQ multiplex PCR, while the TCRdb copy is restricted to in-frame clones and leaves out a portion. This sample has over 6,500 clones, with 70% found just once. The J gene is TRBJ2-1, the V gene TRBV18, with 8 bases that match TRBD2. The material sequenced was CD8+ T cells sorted from blood. The sequence derives from a man aged 35-49 years in good health. The CDR3 protein is CASSPRPLTSVNNEQFF. Here the CDR3 DNA reads TGTGCCAGCTCACCAAGGCCCCTGACTAGCGTAAACAATGAGCAGTTCTTC.